The source of this TCR beta chain is a study of T cells in Graves' hyperthyroidism and ophthalmopathy. Study results and caveats: In the blood, most expanded thyroid clonotypes above 0.001 appeared as well.

Uncontrolled infection, other autoimmune disease, pregnancy or lactation barred patients from enrollment. PBMCs were collected from an approximately 10 ml volume of fresh peripheral blood. Amplified TCR beta CDR3 regions came from RNA transcripts. First-round RT-PCR with HTBI primers amplified the TCR CDR3 region. MiXCR was run by TCRdb on the multiplex PCR reads, yielding one entry per CDR3 protein. This sample has some 600,000 distinct CDR3 sequences, with approximately 15% found just once. Germline values: CDR1 SGHTA, CDR2 FQGNSA. V lost 0 bases, J lost 3 bases, and 3 bases stayed unmatched. The CDR3 has 16 amino acids. Many counts were recorded for this clonotype. Its antigen is unknown.

The sequence was collected from a woman aged 25 to 39 with Graves' hyperthyroidism that later progressed to Graves' ophthalmopathy. J is TRBJ2-1 and V is TRBV7-2, with 9 nucleotides matching TRBD1. The specimen was blood. CDR3 sequence (DNA): TGTGCCAGCAGCTTAGCCGGGACAGGGATCTACAATGAGCAGTTCTTC. Amino acid sequence: CASSLAGTGIYNEQFF.